Here is one TCR beta chain with its context. The assay was immunoSEQ multiplex PCR, and TCRdb's table has in-frame clones only and misses some. The repertoire holds some 200,000 clones, with around 89% as singletons. The V end lost 6 bases, the J end lost 4 bases, and 5 bases lay between the germline ends. From germline, CDR1 is WSHSY and CDR2 SAAADI. The CDR3 is 11 residues long. This specimen belongs to a study of blood T cell repertoires in COVID-19. Input material: peripheral blood. This sequence originates from a woman between 35 and 50 years old with acute or convalescent COVID-19. V and J are TRBV10-2 and TRBJ2-3; D is unclear. CDR3 amino acids: CASSFADTQYF. The CDR3 bases are TGCGCCAGCAGCTTCGCAGATACGCAGTATTTT.